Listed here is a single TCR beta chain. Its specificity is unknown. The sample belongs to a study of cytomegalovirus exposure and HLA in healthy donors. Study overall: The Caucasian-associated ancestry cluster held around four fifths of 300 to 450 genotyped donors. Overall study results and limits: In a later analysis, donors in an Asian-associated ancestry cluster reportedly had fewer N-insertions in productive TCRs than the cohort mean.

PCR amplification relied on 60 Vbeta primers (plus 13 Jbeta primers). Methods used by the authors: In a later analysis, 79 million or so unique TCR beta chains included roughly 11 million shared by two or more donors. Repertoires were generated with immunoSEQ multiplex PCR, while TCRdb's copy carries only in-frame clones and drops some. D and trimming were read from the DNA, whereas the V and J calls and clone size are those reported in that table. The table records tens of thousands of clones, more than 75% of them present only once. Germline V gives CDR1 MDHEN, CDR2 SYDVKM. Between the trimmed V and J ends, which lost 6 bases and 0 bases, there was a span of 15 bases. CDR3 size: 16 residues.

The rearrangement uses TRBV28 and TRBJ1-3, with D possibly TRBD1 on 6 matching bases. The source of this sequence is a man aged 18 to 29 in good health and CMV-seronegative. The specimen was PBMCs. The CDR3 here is CASRLSQGFSGNTIYF. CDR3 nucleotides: TGTGCCAGCAGACTATCACAGGGTTTCTCTGGAAACACCATATATTTT. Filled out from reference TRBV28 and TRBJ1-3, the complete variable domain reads DVKVTQSSRYLVKRTGEKVFLECVQDMDHENMFWYRQDPGLGLRLIYFSYDVKMKEKGDIPEGYSVSREKKERFSLILESASTNQTSMYLCASRLSQGFSGNTIYFGEGSWLTVV.